These 30 T cell receptor beta chains were sequenced from one sample in a study of shared clonotypes between healthy human individuals (dated by TCRdb to 2018 to 2021). CD8 naive samples consisted of CD45RO-negative cells that were positively selected for CCR7, yielding a CD45RA+CCR7+ population without TemRA cells. Library method: the immunoSEQ multiplex PCR assay. TCRdb took this table from immuneACCESS and kept in-frame rearrangements with V and J called. Such tables lack part of the clones; where checked against another copy, unresolved V genes explain under half of the gap, and the rest is unexplained. Recorded for this sample are some 2.1 million clones; 80% to 95% of them occurred a single time. In total, the top ten clones hold under 2% of the sample. The specimen sequenced was naive CD8+ T cells from PBMCs. The intended sense of this specimen's cell subset or site label: CD45RA+CCR7+. The receptors here all came from a man aged 18 to 35 in good health. Some clones in this sample may be carry-over from other donors' samples.

The DNA for the CDR3 is TGTGCCAGCAGCCCATCCGGAGATACGCAGTATTTT. It encodes CASSPSGDTQYF. The chain combines TRBV5-6 with TRBJ2-3; D gene ambiguous. The CDR3 is 12 residues long. CDR1 is SGHDT and CDR2 is YYEEEE in the germline V gene. V was pared by 4 bases and J by 5 bases, with 8 bases between.

The chain carries TRBV14 and TRBJ2-1, with a possible D match to TRBD1 (5 bases). Germline V CDR1 and CDR2: SGHDN, FVKESK. The CDR3 covers 17 residues. V shed 0 bases and J shed 0 bases, with 12 bases lying between them. CDR3 loop: CASSQDWGGSSYNEQFF. CDR3 in DNA: TGTGCCAGCAGCCAAGACTGGGGCGGAAGCTCCTACAATGAGCAGTTCTTC.

CDR3 loop: CASSPQGFYNEQFF. The CDR3 DNA is TGTGCCAGCAGCCCGCAGGGATTTTACAATGAGCAGTTCTTC. This chain joins TRBV14 and TRBJ2-1; D might be TRBD1 (5 bases). Trimming left V 4 bases short and J 4 bases short, with 11 bases between. CDR1 is SGHDN, CDR2 FVKESK, per germline. This CDR3 is built from 14 residues.

The V and J genes are TRBV18 and TRBJ2-1; TRBD2 is a possible D gene (6 bases). The V gene lost 6 bases and the J gene lost 5 bases, with 20 bases spanning the gap. CDR1 and CDR2 (germline): KGHSH, LQKENI. The CDR3 extends over 16 amino acids. The CDR3 region is CASSLQRTGVDNEQFF. CDR3 sequence (DNA): TGTGCCAGCTCCCTTCAGCGGACGGGGGTGGACAATGAGCAGTTCTTC. The full variable domain, with the rest looked up from reference TRBV18 and TRBJ2-1, is NAGVMQNPRHLVRRRGQEARLRCSPMKGHSHVYWYRQLPEEGLKFMVYLQKENIIDESGMPKERFSAEFPKEGPSILRIQQVVRGDSAAYFCASSLQRTGVDNEQFFGPGTRLTVL.

To note about this clone: Other DNA sequences from this sample encode an identical CDR3 as well. V usage is TRBV7-6 and J usage is TRBJ2-7; TRBD1 matches 8 bases. CDR1 and CDR2 (germline): SGHVS, FNYEAQ. J lost 0 bases, V lost 5 bases, and 6 bases had no gene match. The CDR3 loop spans 15 amino acids. The CDR3 protein is CASSRGQGSSYEQYF. CDR3 DNA: TGTGCCAGCAGCCGCGGACAGGGAAGCTCCTACGAGCAGTACTTC.

V gene TRBV6-1 combines with J gene TRBJ2-5; D could derive from TRBD1 or TRBD2 (5 bases each). CDR1 and CDR2 from the germline V gene are MNHNS and SASEGT. The V end lost 2 bases, the J end lost 5 bases, and 15 bases lay between the germline ends. This CDR3 has 15 residues. CDR3 bases: TGTGCCAGCAGTGAACGTAGGGGACCTTTGGAGACCCAGTACTTC. This gives the protein CASSERRGPLETQYF.

This chain uses TRBV4-1 with TRBJ2-7, with a weak D call TRBD1 (5 bases). Germline V lookup: CDR1 MGHRA, CDR2 YSYEKL. Trimming removed 0 bases at V and 1 base at J, with 10 bases between. This CDR3 has 15 amino acids. Written as DNA, the CDR3 is TGCGCCAGCAGCCAAGACAGGGCAGCATCCTACGAGCAGTACTTC. Amino acid sequence: CASSQDRAASYEQYF.

The chain links TRBV9 to TRBJ1-2; no firm D call. Per germline, CDR1 SGDLS and CDR2 YYNGEE. The CDR3 contains 13 residues. V dropped 3 bases and J dropped 7 bases, with 13 bases sitting between them. This CDR3 reads CASSESGVGGYTF. CDR3 nucleotides: TGTGCCAGCAGCGAATCAGGCGTGGGTGGCTACACCTTC. Full variable domain (missing parts from reference TRBV9 and TRBJ1-2): DSGVTQTPKHLITATGQRVTLRCSPRSGDLSVYWYQQSLDQGLQFLIQYYNGEERAKGNILERFSAQQFPDLHSELNLSSLELGDSALYFCASSESGVGGYTFGSGTRLTVV.

The CDR3 reads CASSSDLQYYEQYF. The CDR3 DNA reads TGTGCCAGCAGCTCGGACCTACAATATTACGAGCAGTACTTC. This chain uses TRBV7-9 with TRBJ2-7; no firm D call. V shed 4 bases and J shed 4 bases, with 14 bases lying between them. The CDR3 extends over 14 amino acids. CDR1 is SEHNR, CDR2 FQNEAQ, per germline (reference sequence).

As regards this clone: The identical CDR3 is also encoded by other nucleotide sequences in the sample. V is TRBV27 and J is TRBJ2-7; 8 bases line up with TRBD2. The CDR3 runs 12 residues. Per germline, CDR1 MNHEY and CDR2 SMNVEV (reference sequence). J gave up 2 bases and V 6 bases, and 0 bases lay outside the gene matches. The CDR3 is CASRAGAYEQYF. CDR3 sequence (DNA): TGTGCCAGCAGAGCGGGAGCCTACGAGCAGTACTTC.

The gene calls are TRBV9 and TRBJ1-3, with D perhaps matching TRBD1 (6 bases). The germline V and J ends were trimmed by 4 bases and 0 bases, with 11 bases remaining between them. CDR3 length equals 15 residues. Germline-derived CDR1 and CDR2 are SGDLS and YYNGEE. Here the CDR3 DNA reads TGTGCCAGCAGCCCCGGGACAATCTCTGGAAACACCATATATTTT. It is translated as CASSPGTISGNTIYF.

This clone has a handful of counts. V gene TRBV6-4 combines with J gene TRBJ2-2; D gene ambiguous. V gave up 6 bases and J gave up 2 bases, with 4 bases separating them. Per the germline V gene, CDR1 is MRHNA and CDR2 is SNTAGT. This CDR3 region has 12 residues. CDR3: CASSGNTGELFF. The CDR3 nucleotides read TGTGCCAGCAGCGGTAACACCGGGGAGCTGTTTTTT.

This clone was seen just once. This sequence joins TRBV7-3 and TRBJ2-1; 7 bases match TRBD1. The CDR3 has 15 residues. With V trimmed by 5 bases and J by 2 bases, 6 bases remained unmatched. CDR1 is SGHTA, CDR2 FQGTGA, per germline. CDR3 protein: CASSVGGGPYNEQFF. CDR3 sequence (DNA): TGTGCCAGCAGCGTAGGGGGCGGGCCCTACAATGAGCAGTTCTTC.

The chain joins TRBV23-1 to TRBJ1-2, with 9 bases fitting TRBD1. TRBV23-1 is designated an ORF whose function remains uncertain. With 4 bases clipped from V and 3 bases from J, the junction kept 12 bases outside the gene matches. The CDR3 loop spans 17 amino acids. DNA of the CDR3: TGCGCCAGCAGTCCCCGGGACAGGGAGGATATCGACTATGGCTACACCTTC. Translation gives CASSPRDREDIDYGYTF.

V gene TRBV18 combines with J gene TRBJ2-3; 8 bases map to TRBD2. With 2 bases clipped from V and 5 bases from J, the junction kept 9 bases outside the gene matches. Germline CDR1 is KGHSH and CDR2 is LQKENI. The length of the CDR3 is 16 residues. The CDR3 DNA is TGTGCCAGCTCACCAGCGAGCGGGAGTATAGTAGATACGCAGTATTTT. Its translation: CASSPASGSIVDTQYF.

The chain couples TRBV5-1 to TRBJ2-1, with TRBD2 identical over 12 bases. Germline V lookup: CDR1 SGHRS, CDR2 YFSETQ. Germline trimming cut 4 bases from V and 1 base from J; bases unmatched to any gene: 9. This CDR3 has 18 residues. The CDR3 DNA reads as TGCGCCAGCAGCGAGCGGGGACTAGCGGGTCCGTCCTACAATGAGCAGTTCTTC. It is translated as CASSERGLAGPSYNEQFF. The full variable domain, its missing parts supplied by reference TRBV5-1 and TRBJ2-1, is KAGVTQTPRYLIKTRGQQVTLSCSPISGHRSVSWYQQTPGQGLQFLFEYFSETQRNKGNFPGRFSGRQFSNSRSEMNVSTLELGDSALYLCASSERGLAGPSYNEQFFGPGTRLTVL.

The rearrangement joins TRBV5-6 to TRBJ2-1; D unclear. The CDR3 consists of 16 residues. V was shortened by 5 bases and J by 0 bases, with 15 bases between the two germline ends. Germline V lookup: CDR1 SGHDT, CDR2 YYEEEE. The CDR3 sequence is CASSPDGMSSYNEQFF. The CDR3 DNA reads as TGTGCCAGCAGTCCGGACGGAATGAGCTCCTACAATGAGCAGTTCTTC.

About this clone: The sample has other DNA sequences that encode this CDR3 too. The chain combines TRBV6-5 with TRBJ2-7; D not resolved. Trimming stripped 2 bases from V and 3 bases from J, with 8 bases between. The CDR3 totals 13 residues. In germline, CDR1 is MNHEY, CDR2 SVGAGI. The CDR3 DNA follows: TGTGCCAGCAGTTACCGTCAGAGCTACGAGCAGTACTTC. Protein: CASSYRQSYEQYF.

V gene TRBV5-1 combines with J gene TRBJ1-2; D is undetermined. Germline assignment: CDR1 SGHRS and CDR2 YFSETQ. There are 15 residues in the CDR3. V lost 0 bases and J 4 bases, leaving 13 bases between the germline ends. CDR3 DNA sequence: TGCGCCAGCAGCTTGGCCGCTGGATTGGGCTATGGCTACACCTTC. It specifies CASSLAAGLGYGYTF.

This rearrangement joins TRBV10-2 to TRBJ2-7; no firm D call. Germline loops: CDR1 WSHSY, CDR2 SAAADI. The CDR3 sequence is 15 residues long. Trimming shortened V by 0 bases and J by 4 bases, and 13 bases separated the two germline ends. The CDR3 region is CASSESVPRSYEQYF. CDR3 bases: TGCGCCAGCAGTGAGTCAGTACCTAGATCGTACGAGCAGTACTTC.

A remark on this clone: The same CDR3 is also encoded by other DNA sequences in this sample. The V gene is TRBV27, the J gene TRBJ2-7, with unresolved D. V was trimmed by 6 bases and J by 0 bases, leaving 15 bases between them. The CDR3 has 15 amino acids. From germline, CDR1 is MNHEY and CDR2 SMNVEV (reference sequence). CDR3 residues: CASSPRTGPSYEQYF. DNA for the CDR3: TGTGCCAGCAGCCCCCGGACCGGACCCTCCTACGAGCAGTACTTC.

This clone has only one observation. The rearrangement joins TRBV6-5 to TRBJ2-2; D is uncertain. Trimming took 3 bases from V and 6 from J, leaving 8 bases between them. Germline V gene data show CDR1 as MNHEY and CDR2 as SVGAGI. This CDR3 comprises 13 residues. In DNA, the CDR3 is TGTGCCAGCAGTTATAACTCGGCCGGGGAGCTGTTTTTT. This gives the protein CASSYNSAGELFF.

Concerning this clone itself: Other DNA sequences in this sample translate to the same CDR3. The chain has TRBV27 and TRBJ1-5; D call uncertain. Germline V gene lookup returns CDR1 MNHEY and CDR2 SMNVEV (reference sequence). V dropped 0 bases and J dropped 1 base, with 10 bases sitting between them. There are 16 residues in the CDR3. The CDR3 region is CASSLSAGESNQPQHF. The CDR3 region has the DNA TGTGCCAGCAGTTTATCAGCTGGGGAAAGCAATCAGCCCCAGCATTTT.

CDR3 sequence: CSPLSLNTEAFF. CDR3 nucleotides: TGCAGCCCACTAAGCCTTAACACTGAAGCTTTCTTT. The genes are TRBV29-1 and TRBJ1-1; D is unclear. The V gene lost 8 bases and the J gene lost 2 bases, with 12 bases spanning the gap. The CDR3 runs to 12 residues. The germline gives CDR1 SQVTM, CDR2 ANQGSEA.

The chain combines TRBV11-2 with TRBJ2-7; no clear D. Germline CDR1 and CDR2: SGHAT and FQNNGV. V shed 3 bases and J shed 2 bases, with 11 bases lying between them. CDR3 size: 14 residues. The CDR3 DNA reads TGTGCCAGCAGCTTCGTACAGCAGACCTACGAGCAGTACTTC. Protein product: CASSFVQQTYEQYF.

This clone appeared once. V usage is TRBV13 and J usage is TRBJ1-1; the D gene is possibly TRBD1 (6 bases). This CDR3 is built from 15 residues. The V gene's germline CDR1 is PRHDT and CDR2 FYEKMQ (reference sequence). With 0 bases removed from V and 8 bases from J, the gap between germline ends came to 16 bases. The CDR3 here is CASSLGAGAPWEAFF. The CDR3 bases are TGTGCCAGCAGCTTAGGAGCGGGGGCCCCTTGGGAAGCTTTCTTT.

The chain carries TRBV15 and TRBJ2-2, with 7 positions matching TRBD2. J was trimmed by 3 bases and V by 4 bases; bases with no gene match: 8. This CDR3 is built from 16 residues. Germline assignment: CDR1 LNHNV and CDR2 YYDKDF (reference sequence). CDR3 sequence reads: CATSTSGTFDTGELFF. The CDR3 DNA sequence: TGTGCCACCAGCACCAGCGGGACCTTCGACACCGGGGAGCTGTTTTTT.

The rearrangement joins TRBV7-2 to TRBJ1-2; 9 nucleotides match TRBD1. The CDR3 has 15 residues. Germline lookup yields CDR1 SGHTA and CDR2 FQGNSA. The V and J ends lost 3 bases and 4 bases, in that order; junction bases with no gene match: 6. CDR3 nucleotide sequence: TGTGCCAGCAGCTTGTGGACAGGGGATATCTATGGCTACACCTTC. It specifies CASSLWTGDIYGYTF.

The chain uses TRBV5-5 and TRBJ2-7; maybe TRBD2 (6 bases). This CDR3 region has 16 residues. V was clipped by 4 bases and J by 2 bases, with 19 bases between them. CDR1 is SGHKS, CDR2 YYEKEE, per germline (reference sequence). DNA of the CDR3: TGTGCCAGCAGCGGATCGACCGGGACGGGAGCCTACGAGCAGTACTTC. This sequence encodes CASSGSTGTGAYEQYF.

This chain uses TRBV27 with TRBJ2-1; D gene uncertain. Germline V lookup: CDR1 MNHEY, CDR2 SMNVEV (reference sequence). This CDR3 is 16 amino acids long. Between the trimmed V and J ends, which lost 1 base and 0 bases, there was a span of 10 bases. In DNA form, the CDR3 reads TGTGCCAGCAGTTTATTCCCCGTTAGCTCCTACAATGAGCAGTTCTTC. It yields the protein CASSLFPVSSYNEQFF.